This T cell receptor beta chain was documented in a study of cytomegalovirus exposure and HLA in healthy donors. In the case of this clone: Its antigen is unknown.

The PCR had 60 Vbeta and 13 Jbeta primers. As processed by the authors: An analysis performed later counted around 80 million unique TCR beta chains (around 11 million of them shared). Measured with immunoSEQ multiplex PCR; TCRdb has only the in-frame clones, and not every one. From that table come the V and J calls and clone size; the DNA was used to work out D and trimming. Among 150,000 or so clones listed, around 77% were seen once. Trimming left V 6 bases short and J 15 bases short, with 18 bases between. The CDR3 totals 13 residues. Germline values: CDR1 SNHLY, CDR2 FYNNEI. General observations from the study: A prior analysis recorded that most TCR beta V segments were productive about 90% or about 30% of the time. Some V segments, TRBV6-2 and TRBV6-3 among them, were indistinguishable and were therefore excluded.

This chain uses TRBV2 with TRBJ2-6, with a possible D match to TRBD1 (5 bases). The sequence was obtained from a male donor in good health and CMV-seropositive. The sequencing input was PBMCs. CDR3 DNA sequence: TGTGCCAGCAGAGTTGGGGCCGCCGCCGGCCTGACTTTC. As protein: CASRVGAAAGLTF.